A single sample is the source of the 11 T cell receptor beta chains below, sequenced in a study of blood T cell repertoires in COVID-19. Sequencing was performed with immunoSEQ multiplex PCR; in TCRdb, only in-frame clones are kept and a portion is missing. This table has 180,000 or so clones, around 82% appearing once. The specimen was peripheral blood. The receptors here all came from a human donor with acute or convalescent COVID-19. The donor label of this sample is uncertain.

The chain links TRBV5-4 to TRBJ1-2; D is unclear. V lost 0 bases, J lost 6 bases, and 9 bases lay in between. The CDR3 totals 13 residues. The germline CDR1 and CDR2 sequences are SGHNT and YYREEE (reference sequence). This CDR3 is CASSLVGGHGYTF. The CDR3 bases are TGTGCCAGCAGCTTGGTAGGAGGCCATGGCTACACCTTC.

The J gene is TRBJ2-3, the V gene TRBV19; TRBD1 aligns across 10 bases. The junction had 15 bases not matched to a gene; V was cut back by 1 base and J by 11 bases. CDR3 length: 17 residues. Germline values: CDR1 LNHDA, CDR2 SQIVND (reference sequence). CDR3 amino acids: CASSIVGDRGSRPVQYF. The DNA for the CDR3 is TGTGCCAGTAGTATAGTCGGGGACAGGGGTTCCCGTCCCGTGCAGTATTTT.

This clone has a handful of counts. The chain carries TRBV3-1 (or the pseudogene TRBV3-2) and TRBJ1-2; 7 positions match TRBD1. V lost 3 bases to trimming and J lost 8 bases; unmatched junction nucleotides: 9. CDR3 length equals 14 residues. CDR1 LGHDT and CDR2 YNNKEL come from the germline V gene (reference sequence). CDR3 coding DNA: TGTGCCAGCAGCCACCCATCTGACAGGGCCGGCTACACCTTC. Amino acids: CASSHPSDRAGYTF.

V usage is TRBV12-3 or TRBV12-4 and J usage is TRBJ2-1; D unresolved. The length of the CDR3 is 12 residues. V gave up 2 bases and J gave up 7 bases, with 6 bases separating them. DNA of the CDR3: TGTGCCAGCAGTTTATTGCGGAATGAGCAGTTCTTC. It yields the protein CASSLLRNEQFF.

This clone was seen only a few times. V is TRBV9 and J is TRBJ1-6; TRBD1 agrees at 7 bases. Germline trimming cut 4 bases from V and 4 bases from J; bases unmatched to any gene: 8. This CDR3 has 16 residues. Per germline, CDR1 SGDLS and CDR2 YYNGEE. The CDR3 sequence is CASSPTGSSYNSPLHF. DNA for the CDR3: TGTGCCAGCAGCCCGACAGGGAGTTCTTATAATTCACCCCTCCACTTT.

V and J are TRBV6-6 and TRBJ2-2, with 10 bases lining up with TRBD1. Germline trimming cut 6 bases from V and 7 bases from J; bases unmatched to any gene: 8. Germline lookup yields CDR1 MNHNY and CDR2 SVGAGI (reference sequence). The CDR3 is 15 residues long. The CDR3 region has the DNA TGTGCCAGCAGCAGGGGACAGGGGTCGGTCGGGGAGCTGTTTTTT. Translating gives CASSRGQGSVGELFF.

In nucleotides, the CDR3 is TGCGCCAGCAGTTCCGGGACTATATTAACTAATGAAAAACTGTTTTTT. This sequence encodes CASSSGTILTNEKLFF. The chain recombines TRBV5-1 with TRBJ1-4, with D possibly matching TRBD1 (5 bases). V lost 5 bases to trimming and J lost 1 base, with 15 bases between them. The CDR3 is 16 amino acids. Germline values: CDR1 SGHRS, CDR2 YFSETQ.

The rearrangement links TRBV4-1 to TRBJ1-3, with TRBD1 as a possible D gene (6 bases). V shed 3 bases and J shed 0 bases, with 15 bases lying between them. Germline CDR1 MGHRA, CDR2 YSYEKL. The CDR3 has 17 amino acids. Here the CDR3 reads CASSQGYGQLSGNTIYF. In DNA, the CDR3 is TGCGCCAGCAGCCAGGGATATGGACAGCTCTCTGGAAACACCATATATTTT.

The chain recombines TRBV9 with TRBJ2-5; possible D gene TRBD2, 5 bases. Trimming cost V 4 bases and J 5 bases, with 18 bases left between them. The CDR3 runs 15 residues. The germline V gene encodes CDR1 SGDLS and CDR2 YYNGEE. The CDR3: CASSSPGRGLETQYF. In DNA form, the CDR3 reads TGTGCCAGCAGCTCCCCGGGAAGAGGGCTGGAGACCCAGTACTTC.

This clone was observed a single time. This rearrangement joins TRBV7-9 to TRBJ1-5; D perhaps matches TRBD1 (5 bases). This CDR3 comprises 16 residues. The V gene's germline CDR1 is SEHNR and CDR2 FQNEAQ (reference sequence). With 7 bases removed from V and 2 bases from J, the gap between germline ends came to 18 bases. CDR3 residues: CASTRTGGSGNQPQHF. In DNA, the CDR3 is TGTGCCAGCACCCGAACGGGGGGATCTGGCAATCAGCCCCAGCATTTT. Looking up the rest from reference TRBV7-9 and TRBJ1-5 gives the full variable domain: DTGVSQNPRHKITKRGQNVTFRCDPISEHNRLYWYRQTLGQGPEFLTYFQNEAQLEKSRLLSDRFSAERPKGSFSTLEIQRTEQGDSAMYLCASTRTGGSGNQPQHFGDGTRLSIL.

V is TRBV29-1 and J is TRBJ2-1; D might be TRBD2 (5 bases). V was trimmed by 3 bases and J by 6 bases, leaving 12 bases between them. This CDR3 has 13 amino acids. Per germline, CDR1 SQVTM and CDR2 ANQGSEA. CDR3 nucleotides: TGCAGCGTTGAGATAGAGGGCCTCAATGAGCAGTTCTTC. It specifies CSVEIEGLNEQFF.